These T cell receptor beta chains were read from a single sample in a study of blood T cell repertoires in COVID-19. Using immunoSEQ multiplex PCR, the repertoire was profiled, and TCRdb retains in-frame clones only, with some absent. The sample holds roughly 270,000 clones, around 90% seen once. What was sequenced was peripheral blood. These receptors were collected from a man aged 18 to 35 with active or convalescent COVID-19. The CDR3 runs from the conserved cysteine through the conserved F or W. D genes are given only for firm matches. Only part of the rows carry a size: once, few, many, or a class if the clone is expanded.

V gene,D gene,clone size,J gene,CDR3 protein,CDR3 DNA
TRBV29-1,.,.,TRBJ2-7,CSALRNLSYEQYF,TGCAGCGCTCTTAGAAACCTCTCCTACGAGCAGTACTTC
TRBV19,TRBD1,.,TRBJ1-1,CASSTPPRQGANTEAFF,TGTGCCAGTAGTACACCCCCGAGACAGGGAGCGAACACTGAAGCTTTCTTT
TRBV6-1,TRBD1,once,TRBJ1-5,CASSALGTGGNQPQHF,TGTGCCAGCAGTGCCCTCGGGACAGGGGGCAATCAGCCCCAGCATTTT
TRBV19,TRBD1,.,TRBJ2-5,CASSIGQGVRETQYF,TGTGCCAGTAGTATAGGACAGGGGGTAAGGGAGACCCAGTACTTC
TRBV10-3,.,.,TRBJ1-2,CATPTEGNYGYTF,TGTGCCACGCCAACCGAGGGTAACTATGGCTACACCTTC
TRBV6-2/TRBV6-3,TRBD1,.,TRBJ1-2,CASSNGQGENYGYTF,TGTGCCAGCAGTAACGGACAGGGGGAGAACTATGGCTACACCTTC
TRBV3-1/TRBV3-2,.,.,TRBJ1-1,CASSQPQLNTEAFF,TGTGCCAGCAGCCAGCCTCAGTTAAACACTGAAGCTTTCTTT
TRBV19,.,.,TRBJ1-5,CASSIVERFRDQPQHF,TGTGCCAGTAGTATTGTTGAGCGGTTTCGGGATCAGCCCCAGCATTTT
TRBV29-1,TRBD1,.,TRBJ1-2,CSVSTGTGNYGYTF,TGCAGCGTTTCTACCGGGACAGGGAATTATGGCTACACCTTC
TRBV6-1,TRBD1,.,TRBJ1-3,CASSEGQNPGNTIYF,TGTGCCAGCAGTGAGGGACAGAACCCTGGAAACACCATATATTTT
TRBV14,.,.,TRBJ2-1,CASSQDPRPGEFF,TGTGCCAGCAGCCAAGACCCCCGGCCCGGGGAGTTCTTC
TRBV3-1/TRBV3-2,.,.,TRBJ1-1,CASSARGGRTEAFF,TGTGCCAGCAGCGCACGGGGGGGCCGGACTGAAGCTTTCTTT
TRBV7-2,TRBD2,.,TRBJ2-3,CASSSYETSGGRQYF,TGTGCCAGCAGCTCATATGAGACTAGCGGGGGACGGCAGTATTTT
TRBV12-3/TRBV12-4,.,.,TRBJ1-3,CASRTTGSSTIYF,TGTGCCAGCAGGACCACGGGGAGTAGCACCATATATTTT
TRBV2,.,few,TRBJ1-6,CASSGRQGGGPLHF,TGTGCCAGCAGTGGTCGGCAGGGAGGAGGACCCCTCCACTTT
TRBV3-1/TRBV3-2,TRBD1,.,TRBJ1-1,CASSQDKPGGVNRGTEAFF,TGTGCCAGCAGCCAAGATAAGCCAGGGGGCGTGAACAGGGGCACTGAAGCTTTCTTT
TRBV7-3,.,.,TRBJ2-5,CASSSPGETQYF,TGTGCCAGCAGCTCTCCAGGGGAGACCCAGTACTTC
TRBV19,.,.,TRBJ1-2,CASSMSVEINYGYTF,TGTGCCAGTAGTATGAGCGTGGAGATTAACTATGGCTACACCTTC
TRBV5-1,.,few,TRBJ2-5,CASSLGGTSQETQYF,TGCGCCAGCAGCTTGGGTGGGACTTCACAAGAGACCCAGTACTTC
TRBV11-2,.,.,TRBJ1-6,CASSYQGSSYNSPLHF,TGTGCCAGCAGCTATCAGGGAAGCTCCTATAATTCACCCCTCCACTTT
TRBV4-1,TRBD2,.,TRBJ2-3,CASSQALAGNTDTQYF,TGCGCCAGCAGCCAAGCTCTAGCGGGGAACACAGATACGCAGTATTTT
TRBV2,.,.,TRBJ2-1,CASRTGTNAYNEQFF,TGTGCCAGCAGAACCGGGACAAACGCCTACAATGAGCAGTTCTTC
TRBV11-2,.,.,TRBJ1-4,CASSSRDTNEKLFF,TGTGCCAGCAGCTCCCGGGACACAAATGAAAAACTGTTTTTT
TRBV24-1,.,once,TRBJ2-7,CATSDWAPSIAYEQYF,TGTGCCACCAGTGATTGGGCCCCCAGTATAGCCTACGAGCAGTACTTC
TRBV5-5,TRBD2,.,TRBJ2-1,CASSVTSLLYNEQFF,TGTGCCAGCAGCGTGACTAGCCTCCTTTACAATGAGCAGTTCTTC
TRBV10-3,TRBD1,.,TRBJ1-2,CAISGGTGSYGYTF,TGTGCCATCAGTGGAGGGACAGGGTCCTATGGCTACACCTTC
TRBV18,.,.,TRBJ1-3,CASSRLGEEGATIYF,TGTGCCAGCTCACGTCTCGGGGAGGAAGGAGCCACCATATATTTT
TRBV19,.,.,TRBJ1-5,CASSDYKDYSNQPQHF,TGTGCCAGTAGCGACTATAAGGATTATAGCAATCAGCCCCAGCATTTT
TRBV6-5,TRBD2,.,TRBJ2-7,CASSWGGGTYEQYF,TGTGCCAGCAGTTGGGGGGGAGGGACCTACGAGCAGTACTTC
TRBV6-4,TRBD1,.,TRBJ1-1,CASSDSAGGVSEAFF,TGTGCCAGCAGTGACTCGGCAGGGGGCGTCTCGGAAGCTTTCTTT
TRBV24-1,.,.,TRBJ1-6,CATPGLEGSPLHF,TGTGCCACTCCGGGCCTAGAGGGTTCACCCCTCCACTTT
TRBV7-9,TRBD2,.,TRBJ2-3,CASSLGMEQRGSTDTQYF,TGTGCCAGCAGCTTGGGGATGGAGCAGCGGGGGAGCACAGATACGCAGTATTTT
TRBV4-2,.,.,TRBJ2-3,CASSQGSTQYF,TGTGCCAGCAGCCAAGGGAGTACGCAGTATTTT
TRBV7-9,.,few,TRBJ2-7,CASSLAGALYEQYF,TGTGCCAGCAGCCTCGCAGGTGCGCTATACGAGCAGTACTTC
TRBV4-3,TRBD2,.,TRBJ2-7,CASSQETSGLYEQYF,TGCGCCAGCAGCCAAGAGACTAGCGGACTCTACGAGCAGTACTTC
TRBV3-1/TRBV3-2,.,.,TRBJ2-1,CASSHTGVEQFF,TGTGCCAGCAGCCACACGGGGGTTGAGCAGTTCTTC
TRBV4-3,.,.,TRBJ1-2,CASSQDPNYGYTF,TGCGCCAGCAGCCAAGATCCAAATTATGGCTACACCTTC
TRBV9,.,.,TRBJ1-3,CASSEDAGISGNTIYF,TGTGCCAGCAGCGAAGATGCAGGGATCTCTGGAAACACCATATATTTT
TRBV5-4,TRBD1,.,TRBJ2-1,CASSFTGGNNEQFF,TGTGCCAGCAGCTTCACAGGGGGAAACAATGAGCAGTTCTTC
TRBV6-2/TRBV6-3,TRBD1,.,TRBJ2-5,CASSPNPGQAQETQYF,TGTGCCAGCAGCCCTAATCCGGGACAGGCACAAGAGACCCAGTACTTC
TRBV27,.,.,TRBJ1-5,CASSLRQGNQPQHF,TGTGCCAGCAGTTTAAGGCAGGGAAATCAGCCCCAGCATTTT
TRBV5-1,TRBD1,.,TRBJ1-1,CASSLGQGGTEAFF,TGCGCCAGCAGCTTGGGACAGGGGGGCACTGAAGCTTTCTTT
TRBV3-1/TRBV3-2,TRBD2,.,TRBJ2-7,CASSLLPRDTGGGTTNDEQYF,TGTGCCAGCAGCCTTCTTCCACGGGACACCGGGGGGGGAACTACTAACGACGAGCAGTACTTC
TRBV12-5,.,.,TRBJ1-5,CASGLVSGLIQPQHF,TGTGCTAGTGGTTTGGTATCAGGGCTCATTCAGCCCCAGCATTTT